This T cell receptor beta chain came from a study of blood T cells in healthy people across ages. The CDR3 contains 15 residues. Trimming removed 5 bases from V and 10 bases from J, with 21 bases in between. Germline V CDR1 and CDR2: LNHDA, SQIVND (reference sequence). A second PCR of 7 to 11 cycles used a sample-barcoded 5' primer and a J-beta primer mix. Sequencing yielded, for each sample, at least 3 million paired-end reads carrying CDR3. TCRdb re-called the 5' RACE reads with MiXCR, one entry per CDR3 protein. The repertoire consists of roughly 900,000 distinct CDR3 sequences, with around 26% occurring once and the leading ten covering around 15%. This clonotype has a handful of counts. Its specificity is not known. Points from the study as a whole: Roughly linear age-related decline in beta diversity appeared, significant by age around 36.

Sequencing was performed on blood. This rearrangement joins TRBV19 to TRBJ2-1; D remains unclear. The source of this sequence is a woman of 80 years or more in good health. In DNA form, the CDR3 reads TGTGCCAGTAGTGTCGCGGCAGGTCAACTGGGAGAGCAGTTCTTC. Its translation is CASSVAAGQLGEQFF.